This is a list of T cell receptor beta chains from one sample in a study of blood T cell repertoires in COVID-19. TCRdb keeps only in-frame clones here, not all; method: immunoSEQ multiplex PCR. In the table there are over 250,000 clones, approximately 83% of which are singletons. Sequencing was performed on peripheral blood. The receptors here all came from a human donor in a cohort sampled during active COVID-19. Each CDR3 is given without its conserved first and last residue. Clone size is given for some rows only: seen once, a few or many times, or a class if the clone is expanded.

TRBV29-1	TRBJ2-1	.	SVSKAGGPNEQF
TRBV11-2	TRBJ2-3	.	ASSLRRDGSDTQY
TRBV6-1	TRBJ2-3	.	ASSEATGGVGDTQY
TRBV27	TRBJ2-7	.	ASSPDQHPGGSYEQY
TRBV7-2	TRBJ2-5	once	ASSLGRGETQY
TRBV6-5	TRBJ2-7	.	ASSYPPGYEQY
TRBV6-1	TRBJ1-6	few	ASSELAGMNNSPLH
TRBV5-1	TRBJ2-1	.	ASSLGQVEDYNEQF
TRBV6-6	TRBJ1-5	.	ASSSGGHSNQPQH
TRBV4-1	TRBJ2-3	.	ASNDQGTDTQY
TRBV3-1/TRBV3-2	TRBJ2-7	once	ASRTSRDSYEQY
TRBV27	TRBJ2-2	.	ASSFRGGELF
TRBV6-2/TRBV6-3	TRBJ2-1	.	ASSYDSTYNEQF
TRBV5-1	TRBJ1-1	.	ASSTGNTEAF
TRBV11-2	TRBJ2-2	few	ASSKMGEREELF
TRBV19	TRBJ2-1	.	ASSAGGGFEQF
TRBV12-5	TRBJ2-1	.	ASGLGLVEGWVNEQF
TRBV6-4	TRBJ1-6	once	ASRGAGDNSPLH
TRBV13	TRBJ1-6	.	ASSLPGQTNSPLH
TRBV16	TRBJ2-7	.	ASSQRTSGTSYEQY
TRBV7-2	TRBJ2-7	.	ASSSGRGTTYEQY
TRBV5-1	TRBJ2-3	.	ASSYRPLAGGEEGTDTQY
TRBV5-1	TRBJ1-5	.	ASSLGPSGNQPQH
TRBV7-9	TRBJ2-7	few	ASSLPSVHGDEQY
TRBV29-1	TRBJ2-3	.	SVTTSGRTDTQY
TRBV7-2	TRBJ2-7	.	ASSTTLGGGTYEQY
TRBV5-1	TRBJ2-1	.	ASSARAGIYNEQF
TRBV5-6	TRBJ2-5	.	ASSNDRPETQY
TRBV5-1	TRBJ2-5	.	ASSFSGTMKETQY
TRBV10-3	TRBJ2-7	.	AISGAGRTYEQY
TRBV6-5	TRBJ1-6	few	ASRGQGGGSPLH
TRBV6-4	TRBJ2-2	once	ASSAYDRGPGELF
TRBV5-1	TRBJ1-6	.	ASSLGLESPLH
TRBV7-8	TRBJ2-3	.	ASRGGLVDTQY
TRBV7-6	TRBJ2-2	.	ASSAGLAGPTGELF
TRBV19	TRBJ2-3	once	ASSITPQNTQY
TRBV7-9	TRBJ2-7	once	ASSLDRTYEQY
TRBV5-1	TRBJ1-2	.	ASSSAGFAVETGGPSYGYT
TRBV2	TRBJ2-5	.	ASSRQGLGQETQY
TRBV27	TRBJ2-1	.	ASSPAGGPQF
TRBV18	TRBJ1-2	.	ASSPGQGRNGYT
TRBV6-5	TRBJ2-2	many	ASSDSGNTGELF
TRBV19	TRBJ2-6	.	ASSQVGLAGGGSGANVLT
TRBV6-5	TRBJ1-2	.	ASSYATESYGYT
TRBV18	TRBJ2-3	.	ASSQRQGAQSTDTQY
TRBV2	TRBJ2-6	.	ASSAGTGLSGANVLT
TRBV7-8	TRBJ2-3	.	ASSRGIPDTQY